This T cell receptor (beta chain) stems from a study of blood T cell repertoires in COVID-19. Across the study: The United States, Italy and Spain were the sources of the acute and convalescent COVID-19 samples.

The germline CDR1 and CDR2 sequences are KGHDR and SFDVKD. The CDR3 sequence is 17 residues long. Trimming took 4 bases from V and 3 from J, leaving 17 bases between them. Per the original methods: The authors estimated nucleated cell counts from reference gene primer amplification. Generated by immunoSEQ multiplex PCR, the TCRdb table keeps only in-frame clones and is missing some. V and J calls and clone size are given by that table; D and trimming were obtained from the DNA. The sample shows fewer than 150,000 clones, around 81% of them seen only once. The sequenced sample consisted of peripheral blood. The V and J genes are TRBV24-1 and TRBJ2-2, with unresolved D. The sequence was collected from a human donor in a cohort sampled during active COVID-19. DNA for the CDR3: TGTGCCACCAGTGACCTCACTGGGCACCCGGACACCGGGGAGCTGTTTTTT. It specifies CATSDLTGHPDTGELFF.